The sequence of this T cell receptor (beta chain) was determined in a study of T cell responses to AZD1222 COVID-19 vaccine. Measured with immunoSEQ multiplex PCR; TCRdb has only the in-frame clones, and not every one. The sample has 100,000 to 150,000 clones, more than 90% seen once. With 7 bases removed from V and 4 bases from J, the gap between germline ends came to 4 bases. This CDR3 region has 9 residues. Germline V lookup: CDR1 GTSNPN, CDR2 SVGIG (reference sequence). Of note for this clone: Its antigen remains unknown.

Study observations and caveats: Clonal diversity may have been underestimated in mostly white British donors. Unmutated regions of variants are reportedly targeted by nearly half of spike-specific TCRs. The CD4 TCRs associated with vaccination extended across spike and predominated at 160-218 and 743-854.

The V call is TRBV30, the J call TRBJ1-2, with D hard to call. Sequences were derived from peripheral blood, sampled on day 0 of AZD1222 vaccination. The source of this sequence is an adult in good health. In DNA form, the CDR3 reads TGTGCCTTGTCCTATGGCTACACCTTC. Translation: CALSYGYTF.